This T cell receptor (beta chain) was identified in a study of breast tumors, draining lymph nodes, adjacent tissues (dated by TCRdb to the mid-2010s). Regarding the complete study: TCR beta repertoires were compared across tumor, adjacent nontumor tissue and axillary lymph nodes obtained from breast cancer patients. In human breast cancer, the study set out to assess how tumor, surrounding tissue and draining lymph node repertoires relate to one another and whether T cells might be exchanged between them.

The full study reports these points: The conclusion that tumor T cells originate in lymph nodes was presented as consistent with a hypothesis rather than as directly demonstrated. In luminal-like breast cancer, tumor and nontumor tissue repertoires resembled each other significantly more than in basal-like breast cancer. A scenario in which most tumor T cells derive from the lymph node and then expand within tumor tissue was judged to be consistent with the data. Tumor T-cell repertoires showed less diversity than lymph node repertoires and more diversity than nontumor tissue repertoires, and tumor T-cell repertoires showed preferential V and J gene usage.

The axillary draining lymph nodes of breast cancer patients were the source of the lymph node samples. Germline trimming amounts to 6 bases on V and 6 bases on J, with 3 as the count of junction bases outside the gene matches. The CDR3, cysteine through phenylalanine, is 14 amino acids long. Only the CDR3 part of the read is kept: 42 bases, read in frame from the first base. The germline V gene sets CDR1 to SNHLY and CDR2 to FYNNEI. This clonotype was counted ten times or more. Which antigen it targets is not known. One base away there is no much larger clone; base qualities are not given. The listed sequencing device is Illumina HiSeq 2000. TCR beta chain libraries were generated through multiplex PCR amplification. The amplified TCR beta chain products were analyzed by high-throughput sequencing. TCRdb applied fastp at Q25 and MiXCR to the public reads, then kept only in-frame beta chains. CDR3 protein duplicates are merged, each entry listing the most common genes and DNA. Within this sample are over 130,000 distinct CDR3 sequences, with around a third of them counted one time only. Under 2.5% of the sample goes to the ten largest clones.

Material: axillary lymph node tissue. This TCR came from a female donor with breast cancer. Some clones in this sample may be carry-over from other donors' samples. The rearrangement combines TRBV2 with TRBJ2-2; 11 bases in the junction line up with TRBD2. The DNA sequence is given as TGTGCCAGCAGCTTGACTAGCGGGGCCGGGGAGCTGTTTTTT. This gives the protein CASSLTSGAGELFF.